A selection of T cell receptor beta chains follows, all from one sample in a study of cytomegalovirus exposure and HLA in healthy donors. TCRdb keeps only in-frame clones here, not all; method: immunoSEQ multiplex PCR. This sample carries some 38,000 clones, 68% of them seen once, and the ten largest clones take 3% to 4.5%. The sequencing sample was made of PBMCs. The receptors originated from a man aged 35 to 55 in good health and CMV-seronegative. Each CDR3 is given with its conserved first and last residue. D genes are given only for firm matches. The size entry is marked missing in some rows and otherwise reads once, few, many or a size class.

NA	TRBJ1-2	TRBD1	TRBV4-2	CASSDDRGEGYTF	TGTGCCAGCAGCGATGACAGGGGTGAAGGCTACACCTTC
NA	TRBJ2-5	NA	TRBV7-9	CASSLGGTAGTQYF	TGTGCCAGCAGCCTAGGGGGTACCGCGGGGACCCAGTACTTC
NA	TRBJ2-1	TRBD1	TRBV29-1	CSVWDRGPRYEQFF	TGCAGCGTCTGGGACAGGGGGCCTAGGTATGAGCAGTTCTTC
NA	TRBJ1-4	TRBD1	TRBV9	CASSVGTGTAEKLFF	TGTGCCAGCAGCGTAGGGACAGGAACGGCTGAAAAACTGTTTTTT
NA	TRBJ2-3	TRBD2	TRBV6-6	CASSYAPAGGGDTQYF	TGTGCCAGCAGTTACGCCCCAGCGGGGGGCGGGGATACGCAGTATTTT
NA	TRBJ1-6	NA	TRBV2	CASSVDGGHNSPLHF	TGTGCCAGCAGTGTAGACGGGGGGCACAATTCACCCCTCCACTTT
few	TRBJ1-1	TRBD1	TRBV5-1	CASSLEGTGTMNTEAFF	TGCGCCAGCAGCTTGGAAGGGACAGGAACCATGAACACTGAAGCTTTCTTT
NA	TRBJ1-1	TRBD1	TRBV6-4	CASRDRGGAEAFF	TGTGCCAGCAGGGACAGGGGAGGAGCTGAAGCTTTCTTT
NA	TRBJ2-7	NA	TRBV29-1	CSVEDSGDYSHEQYF	TGCAGCGTTGAAGATTCAGGAGACTACAGCCACGAGCAGTACTTC
NA	TRBJ2-2	NA	TRBV7-8	CASSLDGRYTGELFF	TGTGCCAGCAGCTTAGATGGCAGGTACACCGGGGAGCTGTTTTTT
NA	TRBJ1-3	TRBD1	TRBV6-1	CASNPQGSSGNTIYF	TGTGCCAGCAACCCACAGGGGAGCTCTGGAAACACCATATATTTT
NA	TRBJ1-1	TRBD1	TRBV12-5	CASGLGQGEAFF	TGTGCTAGTGGTTTGGGACAGGGTGAAGCTTTCTTT
NA	TRBJ2-7	TRBD2	TRBV5-4	CASSSPGGRGRDEQYF	TGTGCCAGCAGCTCCCCGGGGGGGCGGGGGCGAGACGAGCAGTACTTC
few	TRBJ1-2	NA	TRBV20-1	CSAVGEYGYTF	TGCAGTGCTGTAGGGGAATATGGCTACACCTTC
NA	TRBJ2-7	NA	TRBV9	CASSVGLGGPSYEQYF	TGTGCCAGCAGCGTAGGATTGGGGGGACCCTCCTACGAGCAGTACTTC
NA	TRBJ2-7	NA	TRBV4-2	CASSQDSSRPERTYEQYF	TGTGCCAGCAGCCAAGATAGCTCCAGACCAGAAAGGACCTACGAGCAGTACTTC
NA	TRBJ2-7	TRBD2	TRBV5-1	CASSSGTSGSYEQYF	TGCGCCAGCAGCTCGGGGACTAGCGGTTCCTACGAGCAGTACTTC
once	TRBJ2-5	TRBD2	TRBV18	CASTTSGVKETQYF	TGTGCCAGCACAACTAGCGGGGTTAAAGAGACCCAGTACTTC
NA	TRBJ2-7	TRBD2	TRBV7-6	CASSLARTSGGADDEQYF	TGTGCCAGCAGCTTAGCGCGGACTAGCGGGGGGGCCGACGACGAGCAGTACTTC
NA	TRBJ1-6	TRBD1	TRBV6-5	CASTRDSSYNSPLHF	TGTGCCAGCACCCGGGACAGCTCCTATAATTCACCCCTCCACTTT
NA	TRBJ2-3	NA	TRBV9	CASSVESRGTDTQYF	TGTGCCAGCAGCGTAGAGTCGAGGGGCACAGATACGCAGTATTTT
NA	TRBJ1-2	NA	TRBV6-5	CASSYSGGLMGYTF	TGTGCCAGCAGTTACTCTGGCGGGCTTATGGGCTACACCTTC
NA	TRBJ1-2	TRBD1	TRBV6-5	CASRAGQGRGGYTF	TGTGCCAGCAGGGCGGGACAGGGGAGAGGAGGCTACACCTTC
NA	TRBJ2-5	NA	TRBV18	CASSPQATPQETQYF	TGTGCCAGCTCACCACAGGCGACACCTCAAGAGACCCAGTACTTC
NA	TRBJ2-7	NA	TRBV11-2	CASSLVRGYEQYF	TGTGCCAGCAGCTTAGTCAGGGGCTACGAGCAGTACTTC
NA	TRBJ2-7	TRBD2	TRBV28	CASSQILLAGGQDEQYF	TGTGCCAGCAGCCAGATCCTTCTCGCGGGGGGCCAGGACGAGCAGTACTTC
once	TRBJ1-1	TRBD1	TRBV11-2	CASSWAQGAGTEAFF	TGTGCCAGCAGCTGGGCACAGGGGGCGGGTACTGAAGCTTTCTTT